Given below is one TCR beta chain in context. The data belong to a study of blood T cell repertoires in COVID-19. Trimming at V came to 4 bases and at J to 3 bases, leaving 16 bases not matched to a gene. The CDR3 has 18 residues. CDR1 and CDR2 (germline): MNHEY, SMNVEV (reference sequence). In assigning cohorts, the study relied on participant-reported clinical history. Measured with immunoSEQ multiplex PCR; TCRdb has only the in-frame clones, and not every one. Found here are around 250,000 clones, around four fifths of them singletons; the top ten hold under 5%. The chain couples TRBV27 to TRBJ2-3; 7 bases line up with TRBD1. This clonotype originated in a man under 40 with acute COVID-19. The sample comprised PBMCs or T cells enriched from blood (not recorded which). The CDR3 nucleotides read TGTGCCAGCAGTTCGACGGCTGGAGTCAGGGGGTCGACAGATACGCAGTATTTT. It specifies CASSSTAGVRGSTDTQYF.